These T cell receptor beta chains were read from a single sample in a study of neurological immune-mediated disorders. TCRdb reprocessed the 5' RACE reads via MiXCR and lists one record per CDR3 protein. The sample has 45,000 to 70,000 distinct CDR3 sequences, roughly 4.6% seen once. The sequencing sample was made of PBMCs. These receptors came from a man between 45 and 60 years old with multiple sclerosis. The CDR3 runs from the conserved cysteine through the conserved F or W. Each record gives: CDR3 protein, CDR3 DNA, clone size, J gene, D gene, V gene. A D gene is named only where the DNA matches it firmly. Some rows mark clone size as missing; the rest say once, few, many or name a class of expanded clone.

CASHRGQAAGMNTEAFF,TGCGCCAGCCATAGGGGACAGGCCGCGGGCATGAACACTGAAGCTTTCTTT,many,TRBJ1-1,TRBD1,TRBV5-1
CASSSLYSGANVLTF,TGTGCCAGCAGTTCTTTATACTCTGGGGCCAACGTCCTGACTTTC,many,TRBJ2-6,NA,TRBV11-1
CSATNRGRQPQNF,TGCAGTGCTACAAACAGGGGCCGTCAGCCCCAGAATTTT,NA,TRBJ1-5,TRBD1,TRBV20-1
CASTRDPTAKEKLFF,TGCGCCAGCACAAGGGACCCAACGGCAAAAGAAAAACTGTTTTTT,NA,TRBJ1-4,NA,TRBV5-1
CASSLRGLSLQDTQYF,TGTGCCAGCAGCTTAAGGGGACTCTCTCTTCAGGATACGCAGTATTTT,NA,TRBJ2-3,NA,TRBV7-3
CSARETLSNSPLHF,TGCAGTGCTAGAGAAACACTAAGTAATTCACCCCTCCACTTT,NA,TRBJ1-6,NA,TRBV20-1
CSIQRLAGEGEQYF,TGCAGCATACAAAGACTAGCGGGAGAGGGTGAGCAGTACTTC,many,TRBJ2-7,TRBD2,TRBV29-1
CASSADRGSYEQYF,TGTGCCAGCAGCGCGGACAGGGGATCCTACGAGCAGTACTTC,many,TRBJ2-7,TRBD1,TRBV7-9
CSASEDRVDEQYF,TGCAGTGCTAGTGAGGACAGGGTTGACGAGCAGTACTTC,many,TRBJ2-7,TRBD1,TRBV20-1
CASSLVGLGETQYF,TGCGCCAGCAGCTTGGTGGGGTTGGGGGAGACCCAGTACTTC,many,TRBJ2-5,NA,TRBV5-1
CASSPRLNQETQYF,TGTGCCAGCAGCCCCAGACTAAACCAAGAGACCCAGTACTTC,NA,TRBJ2-5,NA,TRBV7-2
CASSKGGESGNTIYF,TGTGCCAGCAGTAAGGGGGGAGAATCTGGAAACACCATATATTTT,many,TRBJ1-3,NA,TRBV21-1
CSARDGIAGGLETQYF,TGCAGTGCTAGAGATGGGATAGCGGGGGGTCTGGAGACCCAGTACTTC,many,TRBJ2-5,TRBD2,TRBV20-1
CSAFPGQGPHEQFF,TGCAGTGCTTTTCCGGGACAGGGTCCCCATGAGCAGTTCTTC,many,TRBJ2-1,TRBD1,TRBV20-1
CASSPQGYQTGELFF,TGCGCCAGCAGCCCACAGGGGTATCAAACCGGGGAGCTGTTTTTT,many,TRBJ2-2,TRBD1,TRBV5-1
CASSAGLAGDEQYF,TGTGCCAGCAGCGCCGGACTAGCGGGAGACGAGCAGTACTTC,many,TRBJ2-7,TRBD2,TRBV9
CSARDIELLAGTSEETQYF,TGCAGTGCTAGAGATATCGAGTTGCTGGCCGGGACTAGCGAAGAGACCCAGTACTTC,many,TRBJ2-5,TRBD2,TRBV20-1
CASSVWGSSRETQYF,TGTGCCAGCAGTGTCTGGGGGTCATCTAGGGAGACCCAGTACTTC,many,TRBJ2-5,NA,TRBV25-1
CASSLVVGWQYF,TGTGCCAGCAGTTTGGTCGTGGGGTGGCAGTACTTC,many,TRBJ2-7,NA,TRBV28
CATSDRTSGISTDTQYF,TGTGCCACCAGTGATCGGACTAGCGGGATCAGCACAGATACGCAGTATTTT,many,TRBJ2-3,TRBD2,TRBV24-1
CASSSGRRPYF,TGTGCCAGCAGTTCTGGCCGACGCCCTTATTTT,medium-sized,TRBJ2-3,NA,TRBV28
CASSHRPGVLTDTQYF,TGTGCCAGCAGCCATAGACCCGGGGTCCTCACAGATACGCAGTATTTT,many,TRBJ2-3,NA,TRBV7-2
CASSPDYEQFF,TGTGCCAGCTCACCCGACTATGAGCAGTTCTTC,many,TRBJ2-1,NA,TRBV18
CSAPEGNQPQNF,TGCAGTGCTCCGGAGGGCAATCAGCCCCAGAATTTT,many,TRBJ1-5,NA,TRBV20-1
CASSAQGADSPLNF,TGTGCCAGCAGCGCACAGGGGGCCGATTCACCCCTCAACTTT,few,TRBJ1-6,TRBD1,TRBV9
CASSRDSASNYGYTF,TGTGCCAGCAGCCGCGACAGCGCCTCAAACTATGGCTACACCTTC,many,TRBJ1-2,NA,TRBV5-8